The clone carrying this TCR beta chain showed up many times. The data were taken from a study of T-cell reconstitution after alpha-beta-depleted transplantation in children. Trimming pared 3 bases from V and 5 bases from J, leaving 6 bases between. Germline CDR1 SGHNT, CDR2 YENEEA. This CDR3 region has 12 residues. Unique molecular identifiers were incorporated into the prepared TCRbeta library. TCRdb called the PCR reads again in MiXCR, with one record for every CDR3 protein. Of roughly 100,000 distinct CDR3 sequences listed, approximately 8.4% are singletons. This sample comprised PBMCs from the stem cell graft donor, obtained from the stem cell graft. This chain links TRBV11-3 with TRBJ2-3; D remains unclear. The TCR comes from a human donor who donated a stem cell graft to a child with congenital amegakaryocytic thrombocytopenia. The CDR3 loop is CASSFEGDTQYF. The DNA for the CDR3 is TGTGCCAGCAGCTTCGAAGGAGATACGCAGTATTTT.